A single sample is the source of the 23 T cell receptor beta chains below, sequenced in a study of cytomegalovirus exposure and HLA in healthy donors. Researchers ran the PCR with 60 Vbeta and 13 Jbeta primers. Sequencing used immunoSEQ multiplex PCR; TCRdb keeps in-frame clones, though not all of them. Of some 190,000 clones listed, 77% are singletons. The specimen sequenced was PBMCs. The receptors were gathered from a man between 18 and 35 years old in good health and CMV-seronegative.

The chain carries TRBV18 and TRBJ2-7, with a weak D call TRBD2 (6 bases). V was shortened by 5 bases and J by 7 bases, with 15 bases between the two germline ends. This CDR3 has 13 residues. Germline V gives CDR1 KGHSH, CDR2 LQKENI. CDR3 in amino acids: CASSGTGNREQYF. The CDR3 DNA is TGTGCCAGCTCAGGGACTGGGAATCGGGAGCAGTACTTC.

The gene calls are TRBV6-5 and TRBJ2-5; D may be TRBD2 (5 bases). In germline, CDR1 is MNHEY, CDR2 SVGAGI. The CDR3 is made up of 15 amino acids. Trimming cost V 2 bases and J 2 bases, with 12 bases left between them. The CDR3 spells CASSYDGGRQETQYF. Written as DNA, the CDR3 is TGTGCCAGCAGTTACGATGGAGGCAGACAAGAGACCCAGTACTTC.

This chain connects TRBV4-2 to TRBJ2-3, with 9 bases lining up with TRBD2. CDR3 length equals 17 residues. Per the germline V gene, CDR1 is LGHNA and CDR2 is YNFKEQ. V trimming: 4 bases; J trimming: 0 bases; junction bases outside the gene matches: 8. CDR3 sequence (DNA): TGTGCCAGCAGCCTGAGATCGACTAGCGGCAGCACAGATACGCAGTATTTT. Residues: CASSLRSTSGSTDTQYF.

CDR3 sequence reads: CASSVDLTSGGRNEQFF. DNA for the CDR3: TGTGCCAGCAGCGTAGATCTGACTAGCGGGGGAAGGAATGAGCAGTTCTTC. The chain couples TRBV9 to TRBJ2-1; 12 bases agree with TRBD2. The germline V gene has CDR1 SGDLS and CDR2 YYNGEE. The CDR3 runs to 17 residues. V shed 0 bases, J shed 7 bases, and the junction held 8 bases outside the gene matches.

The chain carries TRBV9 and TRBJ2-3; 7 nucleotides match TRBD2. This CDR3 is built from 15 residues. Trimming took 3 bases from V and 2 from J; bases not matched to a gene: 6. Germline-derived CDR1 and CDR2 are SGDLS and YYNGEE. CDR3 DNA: TGTGCCAGCAGCGGTGGCGGGGGAAACACAGATACGCAGTATTTT. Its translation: CASSGGGGNTDTQYF.

CDR3 region: CASSLETEGLQYF. The DNA for the CDR3 is TGTGCCAGCAGCTTAGAAACTGAGGGTCTTCAGTATTTT. This sequence joins TRBV11-1 and TRBJ2-3; possibly TRBD2 for D (5 bases). This CDR3 region has 13 residues. Germline lookup yields CDR1 SGHAT and CDR2 FQDESV (reference sequence). Between the trimmed V and J ends, which lost 1 base and 12 bases, there was a span of 14 bases.

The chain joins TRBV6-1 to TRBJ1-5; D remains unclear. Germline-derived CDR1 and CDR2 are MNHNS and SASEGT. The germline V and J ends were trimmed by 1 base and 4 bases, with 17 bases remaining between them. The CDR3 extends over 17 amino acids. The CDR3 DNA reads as TGTGCCAGCAGTGAAGGGTTCGGAGTTTTCGTTAATCAGCCCCAGCATTTT. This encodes CASSEGFGVFVNQPQHF.

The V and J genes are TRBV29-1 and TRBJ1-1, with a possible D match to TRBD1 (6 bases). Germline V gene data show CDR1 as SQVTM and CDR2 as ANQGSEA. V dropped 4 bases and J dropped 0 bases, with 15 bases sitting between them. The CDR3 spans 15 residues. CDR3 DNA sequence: TGCAGCGTTGGGGACCCGGGACACATGAACACTGAAGCTTTCTTT. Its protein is CSVGDPGHMNTEAFF.

The DNA for the CDR3 is TGTGCCAGCAGCTTAGCGGCGGGGGAGGGGTATGAGCAGTTCTTC. Its protein is CASSLAAGEGYEQFF. The V and J genes are TRBV11-1 and TRBJ2-1, with 7 bases identical to TRBD2. Per the germline V gene, CDR1 is SGHAT and CDR2 is FQDESV (reference sequence). Trimming cost V 0 bases and J 8 bases; bases outside gene matches: 7. CDR3 length: 15 amino acids.

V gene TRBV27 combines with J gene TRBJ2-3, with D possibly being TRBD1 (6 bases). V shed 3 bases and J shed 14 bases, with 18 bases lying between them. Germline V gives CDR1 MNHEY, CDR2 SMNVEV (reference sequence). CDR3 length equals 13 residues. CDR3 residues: CASSLKGGSRVYF. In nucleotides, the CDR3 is TGTGCCAGCAGTTTGAAAGGGGGTTCCCGGGTGTATTTT.

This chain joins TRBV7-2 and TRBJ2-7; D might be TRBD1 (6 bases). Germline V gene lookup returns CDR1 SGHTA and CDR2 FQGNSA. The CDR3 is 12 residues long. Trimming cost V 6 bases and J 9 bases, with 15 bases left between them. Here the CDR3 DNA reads TGTGCCAGCAGTAGCAGCCAGGGGCGGCAGTACTTC. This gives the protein CASSSSQGRQYF.

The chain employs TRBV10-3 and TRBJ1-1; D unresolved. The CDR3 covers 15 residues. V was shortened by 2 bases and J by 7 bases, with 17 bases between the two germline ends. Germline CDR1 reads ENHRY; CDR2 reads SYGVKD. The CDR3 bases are TGTGCCATCAGTGAGACCGGGGTCGGGCGAAGTGAAGCTTTCTTT. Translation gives CAISETGVGRSEAFF.

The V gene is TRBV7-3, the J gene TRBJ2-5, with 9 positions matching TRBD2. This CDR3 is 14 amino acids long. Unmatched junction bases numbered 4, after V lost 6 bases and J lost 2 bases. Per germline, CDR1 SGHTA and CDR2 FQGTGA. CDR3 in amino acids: CASSRSGGQETQYF. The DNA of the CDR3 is TGTGCCAGCAGTCGTAGCGGGGGACAAGAGACCCAGTACTTC.

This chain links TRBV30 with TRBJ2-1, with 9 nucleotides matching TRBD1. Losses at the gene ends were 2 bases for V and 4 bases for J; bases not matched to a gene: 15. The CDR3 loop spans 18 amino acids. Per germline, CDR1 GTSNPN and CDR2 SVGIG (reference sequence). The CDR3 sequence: CAWSRTGQGNRGYNEQFF. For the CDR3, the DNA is TGTGCCTGGAGTAGGACGGGACAGGGAAACAGGGGGTACAATGAGCAGTTCTTC.

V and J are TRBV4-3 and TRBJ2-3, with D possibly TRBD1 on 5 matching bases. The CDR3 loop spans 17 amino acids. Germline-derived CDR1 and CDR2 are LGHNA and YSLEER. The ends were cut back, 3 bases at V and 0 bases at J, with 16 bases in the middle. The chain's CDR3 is CASSHYQGVSSTDTQYF. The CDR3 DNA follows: TGCGCCAGCAGCCACTACCAAGGGGTTTCCAGCACAGATACGCAGTATTTT.

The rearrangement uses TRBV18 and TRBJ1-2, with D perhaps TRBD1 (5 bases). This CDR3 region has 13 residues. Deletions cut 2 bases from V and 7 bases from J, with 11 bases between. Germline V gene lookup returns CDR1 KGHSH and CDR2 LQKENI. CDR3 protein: CASSPSGGSGYTF. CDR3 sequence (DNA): TGTGCCAGCTCACCAAGCGGGGGTTCTGGCTACACCTTC.

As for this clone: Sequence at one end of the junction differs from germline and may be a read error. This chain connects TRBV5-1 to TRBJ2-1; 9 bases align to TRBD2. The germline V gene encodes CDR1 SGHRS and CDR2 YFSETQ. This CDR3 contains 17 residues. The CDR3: CVSSSFGAGGPGSEQFF. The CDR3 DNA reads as TGCGTCAGCAGCTCGTTCGGGGCGGGAGGGCCGGGGAGTGAGCAGTTCTTC.

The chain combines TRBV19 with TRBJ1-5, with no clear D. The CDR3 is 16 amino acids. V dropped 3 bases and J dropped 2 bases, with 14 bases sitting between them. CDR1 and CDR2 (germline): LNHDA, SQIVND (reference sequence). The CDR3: CASSIRGGVGNQPQHF. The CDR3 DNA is TGTGCCAGTAGTATCCGAGGCGGGGTCGGCAATCAGCCCCAGCATTTT. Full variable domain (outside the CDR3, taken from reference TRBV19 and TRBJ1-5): DGGITQSPKYLFRKEGQNVTLSCEQNLNHDAMYWYRQDPGQGLRLIYYSQIVNDFQKGDIAEGYSVSREKKESFPLTVTSAQKNPTAFYLCASSIRGGVGNQPQHFGDGTRLSIL.

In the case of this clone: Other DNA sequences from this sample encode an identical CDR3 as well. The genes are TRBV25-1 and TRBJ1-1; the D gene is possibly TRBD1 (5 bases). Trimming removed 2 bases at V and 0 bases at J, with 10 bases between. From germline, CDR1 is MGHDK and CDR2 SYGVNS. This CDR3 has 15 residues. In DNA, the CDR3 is TGTGCCAGCAGTGAACTCCCAGGGTTGAACACTGAAGCTTTCTTT. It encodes CASSELPGLNTEAFF.

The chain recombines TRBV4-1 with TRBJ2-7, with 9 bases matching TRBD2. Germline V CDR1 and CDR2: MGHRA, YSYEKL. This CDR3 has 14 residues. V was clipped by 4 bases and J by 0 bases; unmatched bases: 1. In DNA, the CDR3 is TGCGCCAGCAGCCTAGCGGGAGTCTCCTACGAGCAGTACTTC. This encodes CASSLAGVSYEQYF.

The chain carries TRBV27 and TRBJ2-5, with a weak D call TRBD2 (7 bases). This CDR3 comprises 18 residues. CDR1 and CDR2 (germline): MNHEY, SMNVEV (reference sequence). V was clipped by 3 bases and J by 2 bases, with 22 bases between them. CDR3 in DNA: TGTGCCAGCAGTTTCACTTACAGGGAGGGGGAAGTACAAGAGACCCAGTACTTC. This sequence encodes CASSFTYREGEVQETQYF.

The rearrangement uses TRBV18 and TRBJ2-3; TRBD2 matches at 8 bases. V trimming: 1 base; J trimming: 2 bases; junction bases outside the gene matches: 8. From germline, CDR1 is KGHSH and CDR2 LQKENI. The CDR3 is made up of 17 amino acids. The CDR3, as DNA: TGTGCCAGCTCACCACTCTCCGCGGGAGGTGACACAGATACGCAGTATTTT. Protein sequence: CASSPLSAGGDTDTQYF.

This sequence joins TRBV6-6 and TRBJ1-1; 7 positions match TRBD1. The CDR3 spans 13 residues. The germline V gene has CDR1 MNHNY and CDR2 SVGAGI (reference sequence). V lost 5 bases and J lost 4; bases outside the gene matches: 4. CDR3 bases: TGTGCCAGCAGTGACACAGGGGTCACTGAAGCTTTCTTT. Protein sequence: CASSDTGVTEAFF.